One and the same sample provided the 16 T cell receptor beta chains below, sequenced in a study of blood T cell repertoires in COVID-19. Assay: immunoSEQ multiplex PCR; the TCRdb copy retains only in-frame clones and omits some. The sample carries more than 150,000 clones, 75% to 85% recorded once. Material for sequencing was peripheral blood. Receptor source: a woman over 75 with COVID-19, enrolled during active disease.

This clone was recorded a few times. The chain combines TRBV2 with TRBJ1-5; no clear D. The CDR3 is 15 amino acids. Germline V gene data show CDR1 as SNHLY and CDR2 as FYNNEI. Trimming pared 5 bases from V and 4 bases from J, leaving 15 bases between. The CDR3 loop reads CASSPPPGRNQPQHF. The CDR3 nucleotides read TGTGCCAGCAGTCCACCCCCGGGAAGAAATCAGCCCCAGCATTTT.

The chain recombines TRBV18 with TRBJ1-1; 11 nucleotides line up with TRBD1. The V gene's germline CDR1 is KGHSH and CDR2 LQKENI. Trimming cost V 5 bases and J 4 bases; bases outside gene matches: 3. CDR3 length: 14 residues. Here the CDR3 DNA reads TGTGCCAGCTCATCCGGGACAGGGGGCACTGAAGCTTTCTTT. It specifies CASSSGTGGTEAFF.

This clone has just one count. The chain joins TRBV5-5 to TRBJ1-4, with TRBD1 matching 9 bases. V was pared by 4 bases and J by 4 bases, with 2 bases of the junction left unmatched. CDR1 is SGHKS and CDR2 is YYEKEE in the germline V gene (reference sequence). The CDR3 has 14 residues. CDR3 protein: CASSLTGGNEKLFF. The CDR3 DNA reads TGTGCCAGCAGCCTGACAGGGGGTAATGAAAAACTGTTTTTT.

This clone was detected only once. V and J are TRBV6-6 and TRBJ2-7; 7 bases line up with TRBD2. CDR1 and CDR2 (germline): MNHNY, SVGAGI (reference sequence). The CDR3 extends over 15 amino acids. V shed 4 bases, J shed 0 bases, and the junction held 6 bases outside the gene matches. The CDR3 DNA sequence: TGTGCCAGCAGTTCCTCCGGGAGGCCCTCCTACGAGCAGTACTTC. It specifies CASSSSGRPSYEQYF.

The chain's CDR3 is CASSLRPGGDTEAFF. The DNA for the CDR3 is TGTGCCAGCAGCTTAAGGCCCGGGGGGGACACTGAAGCTTTCTTT. V and J are TRBV7-3 and TRBJ1-1; possible D gene TRBD1, 5 bases. Germline assignment: CDR1 SGHTA and CDR2 FQGTGA. The CDR3 contains 15 residues. V was pared by 1 base and J by 3 bases, with 12 bases between. Full variable domain (rest looked up from reference TRBV7-3 and TRBJ1-1): GAGVSQTPSNKVTEKGKYVELRCDPISGHTALYWYRQSLGQGPEFLIYFQGTGAADDSGLPNDRFFAVRPEGSVSTLKIQRTERGDSAVYLCASSLRPGGDTEAFFGQGTRLTVV.

The chain has TRBV27 and TRBJ2-1; possible D gene TRBD1, 5 bases. Trimming shortened V by 2 bases and J by 4 bases, and 15 bases separated the two germline ends. Germline V gene data show CDR1 as MNHEY and CDR2 as SMNVEV (reference sequence). This CDR3 is built from 16 residues. CDR3 in DNA: TGTGCCAGCAGTTTAGGGGCCCTAGACAGATACAATGAGCAGTTCTTC. This encodes CASSLGALDRYNEQFF.

V is TRBV24-1 and J is TRBJ2-1; 10 bases map to TRBD2. The CDR3 runs 15 residues. Germline loops: CDR1 KGHDR, CDR2 SFDVKD. V lost 5 bases, J lost 8 bases, and 8 bases stayed unmatched. The CDR3 is CATSAASGSGDEQFF. DNA of the CDR3: TGTGCCACCAGTGCCGCTAGCGGGAGCGGAGATGAGCAGTTCTTC.

This clone has just a few counts. The J gene is TRBJ1-2, the V gene TRBV28, with 9 bases aligning to TRBD1. V lost 4 bases, J lost 7 bases, and 13 bases stayed unmatched. This CDR3 has 16 residues. CDR1 MDHEN and CDR2 SYDVKM come from the germline V gene. The CDR3 sequence: CASSSLYRDRVGGYTF. CDR3 DNA: TGTGCCAGCAGTTCACTGTACCGGGACAGGGTAGGTGGCTACACCTTC.

This clone has a single count. The rearrangement uses TRBV15 and TRBJ1-4; D might be TRBD1 (5 bases). The germline CDR1 and CDR2 sequences are LNHNV and YYDKDF (reference sequence). V was cut by 1 base and J by 6 bases, with 12 bases left in between. This CDR3 is built from 15 residues. CDR3 sequence: CATSRAGGVDEKLFF. CDR3 sequence (DNA): TGTGCCACCAGCAGAGCGGGGGGTGTAGATGAAAAACTGTTTTTT.

This clone was recorded a few times. This chain links TRBV5-5 with TRBJ2-7; 9 bases agree with TRBD1. From germline, CDR1 is SGHKS and CDR2 YYEKEE (reference sequence). There are 15 residues in the CDR3. Germline trimming cut 2 bases from V and 1 base from J; bases unmatched to any gene: 4. The CDR3 DNA reads TGTGCCAGCAGCTTTAGGGACAGGGATTCCTACGAGCAGTACTTC. Its translation is CASSFRDRDSYEQYF.

The V gene is TRBV11-2, the J gene TRBJ2-1; D not certain. Germline assignment: CDR1 SGHAT and CDR2 FQNNGV. The CDR3 sequence is 16 residues long. Trimming cost V 1 base and J 7 bases, with 17 bases left between them. The CDR3 region is CASSLGADIEWNEQFF. Here the CDR3 DNA reads TGTGCCAGCAGCTTAGGGGCAGATATTGAGTGGAATGAGCAGTTCTTC.

J is TRBJ2-7 and V is TRBV19; 13 bases are a match to TRBD2. V lost 4 bases to trimming and J lost 4 bases; unmatched junction nucleotides: 7. The CDR3 sequence is 16 residues long. CDR1 and CDR2 from the germline V gene are LNHDA and SQIVND (reference sequence). The CDR3: CASSTTRTSGRYEQYF. The CDR3 DNA follows: TGTGCCAGTAGTACCACCCGGACTAGCGGGAGATACGAGCAGTACTTC.

The chain employs TRBV3-1 (or the pseudogene TRBV3-2) and TRBJ2-2, with 8 bases fitting TRBD1. This CDR3 contains 17 residues. The germline V gene has CDR1 LGHDT and CDR2 YNNKEL (reference sequence). The J segment lost 7 bases and the V segment lost 3 bases, leaving 13 bases of the junction unmatched. CDR3 coding DNA: TGTGCCAGCAGCCAGGCCGGACAGGGCGGTATCTACGGGGAGCTGTTTTTT. It encodes CASSQAGQGGIYGELFF.

This clone showed up many times. The chain employs TRBV7-9 and TRBJ1-6, with D unclear. The germline CDR1 and CDR2 sequences are SEHNR and FQNEAQ (reference sequence). Trimming took off 1 base at V and 15 bases at J, with 19 bases between the two ends. The CDR3 contains 15 residues. The CDR3 region is CASSLDVSREADLHF. CDR3 nucleotide sequence: TGTGCCAGCAGCTTAGATGTGTCACGGGAAGCTGACCTCCACTTT.

This clone was picked up a small number of times. The genes are TRBV10-3 and TRBJ1-2; D is unresolved. V dropped 6 bases and J dropped 2 bases, with 10 bases sitting between them. The V gene's germline CDR1 is ENHRY and CDR2 SYGVKD. The length of the CDR3 is 13 residues. CDR3 protein: CAISLVENYGYTF. The CDR3 DNA reads TGTGCCATCAGCCTAGTAGAGAACTATGGCTACACCTTC.

This chain links TRBV5-1 with TRBJ1-1; D is possibly TRBD1 (6 bases). The CDR3 runs to 18 residues. The ends were cut back, 1 base at V and 0 bases at J, with 19 bases in the middle. CDR1 and CDR2 (germline): SGHRS, YFSETQ. This chain's CDR3 is CASSLPDPRGFMNTEAFF. The CDR3 nucleotides are TGCGCCAGCAGCTTGCCAGACCCCAGGGGTTTCATGAACACTGAAGCTTTCTTT.